The 16 T cell receptor beta chains presented below share a single source sample, sequenced in a study of cytomegalovirus exposure and HLA in healthy donors. Primers: 60 Vbeta forward and 13 Jbeta reverse. The data were produced by immunoSEQ multiplex PCR, yet TCRdb's version contains in-frame clones alone and is incomplete. The sample records about 130,000 clones, 70% to 85% being singletons. Sequencing was carried out using PBMCs. The receptors were sampled from a woman aged 50 to 60 in good health and CMV-seronegative.

Note on this clone: Other DNA sequences within the sample encode an identical CDR3. The rearrangement joins TRBV28 to TRBJ2-5; TRBD2 agrees at 7 bases. The CDR3 is 11 amino acids. V lost 7 bases to trimming and J lost 4 bases; unmatched junction nucleotides: 0. Germline CDR1 and CDR2: MDHEN and SYDVKM. The CDR3 nucleotides are TGTGCCAGCACTAGCGGAGAGACCCAGTACTTC. Translated: CASTSGETQYF.

V usage is TRBV7-6 and J usage is TRBJ2-7, with 7 bases fitting TRBD2. This CDR3 spans 17 amino acids. In germline, CDR1 is SGHVS, CDR2 FNYEAQ. Trimming took 1 base from V and 2 from J; bases not matched to a gene: 11. CDR3 sequence reads: CASSLGGGGSDAYEQYF. CDR3 nucleotide sequence: TGTGCCAGCAGCTTAGGGGGAGGCGGGAGCGACGCCTACGAGCAGTACTTC. The full variable domain, completed using reference TRBV7-6 and TRBJ2-7, is GAGVSQSPRYKVTKRGQDVALRCDPISGHVSLYWYRQALGQGPEFLTYFNYEAQQDKSGLPNDRFSAERPEGSISTLTIQRTEQRDSAMYRCASSLGGGGSDAYEQYFGPGTRLTVT.

This clone has just one count. The chain has TRBV5-1 and TRBJ2-3; 13 nucleotides line up with TRBD2. V was pared by 4 bases and J by 3 bases, with 5 bases of the junction left unmatched. This CDR3 comprises 16 residues. Looked up from germline, CDR1 is SGHRS and CDR2 is YFSETQ. CDR3 loop: CASSVGTSGTTDTQYF. The CDR3, as DNA: TGCGCCAGCAGCGTGGGGACTAGCGGGACGACAGATACGCAGTATTTT.

The chain joins TRBV6-5 to TRBJ1-1, with 7 positions matching TRBD1. V gave up 4 bases and J gave up 0 bases; unmatched junction bases: 8. This CDR3 has 16 residues. Looked up from germline, CDR1 is MNHEY and CDR2 is SVGAGI. CDR3 bases: TGTGCCAGCAGTTCTCCAGGGGGTGGCATGAACACTGAAGCTTTCTTT. Amino acids: CASSSPGGGMNTEAFF.

In nucleotides, the CDR3 is TGCAGCGTTCTGGGTGGGACACGGCGGGTCTACGAGCAGTACTTC. Its translation: CSVLGGTRRVYEQYF. The chain is built from TRBV29-1 and TRBJ2-7, with D perhaps TRBD1 (6 bases). Germline CDR1 and CDR2: SQVTM and ANQGSEA. The CDR3 covers 15 residues. V was clipped by 5 bases and J by 3 bases, with 20 bases between them.

In its sample, this clone was seen a few times. Written as DNA, the CDR3 is TGTGCCAGCTCACCACCAGCCGGGGGGGGCGAGCAGTACTTC. Residues: CASSPPAGGGEQYF. The rearrangement joins TRBV18 to TRBJ2-7; TRBD2 matches at 8 bases. CDR1 and CDR2 from the germline V gene are KGHSH and LQKENI. This CDR3 has 14 residues. Trimming removed 0 bases from V and 6 bases from J; junction bases left unmatched: 4.

V usage is TRBV9 and J usage is TRBJ2-7, with 7 bases lining up with TRBD2. Trimming at V came to 0 bases and at J to 1 base, leaving 7 bases not matched to a gene. CDR3 length: 16 amino acids. The germline V gene has CDR1 SGDLS and CDR2 YYNGEE. This CDR3 reads CASSVEVAGPSYEQYF. Written as DNA, the CDR3 is TGTGCCAGCAGCGTAGAAGTAGCGGGCCCATCCTACGAGCAGTACTTC. The whole variable domain, filled in from reference TRBV9 and TRBJ2-7, reads DSGVTQTPKHLITATGQRVTLRCSPRSGDLSVYWYQQSLDQGLQFLIQYYNGEERAKGNILERFSAQQFPDLHSELNLSSLELGDSALYFCASSVEVAGPSYEQYFGPGTRLTVT.

The chain carries TRBV4-3 and TRBJ2-3; 10 bases match TRBD2. V lost 0 bases to trimming and J lost 14 bases; unmatched junction nucleotides: 8. The CDR3 is 14 residues long. Per germline, CDR1 LGHNA and CDR2 YSLEER. CDR3 nucleotides: TGCGCCAGCAGCCAAGATAGAACTAGCGGGGTTCGGTATTTT. Translating gives CASSQDRTSGVRYF.

This clone was picked up a small number of times. This may arise from a read error, as a much more abundant clone is one base away. This CDR3 is CATTFQGGGYGYTF. The DNA for the CDR3 is TGTGCCACCACTTTTCAGGGGGGAGGCTATGGCTACACCTTC. V is TRBV6-5 and J is TRBJ1-2; 7 nucleotides line up with TRBD1. The ends lost 10 bases at V and 4 bases at J; junction bases unmatched: 12. The CDR3 extends over 14 amino acids. Germline CDR1 MNHEY, CDR2 SVGAGI.

As to this clone: Within the sample, other DNA sequences also encode this same CDR3. V and J are TRBV10-3 and TRBJ2-7, with a tentative D call TRBD1 (5 bases). Per the germline V gene, CDR1 is ENHRY and CDR2 is SYGVKD. Trimming cost V 3 bases and J 3 bases, with 9 bases left between them. The CDR3 is made up of 13 amino acids. The CDR3 protein is CAISEGQGYEQYF. In nucleotides, the CDR3 is TGTGCCATCAGTGAAGGGCAGGGCTACGAGCAGTACTTC.

The genes are TRBV30 and TRBJ2-2; D is unclear. From germline, CDR1 is GTSNPN and CDR2 SVGIG (reference sequence). The CDR3 extends over 13 amino acids. V lost 3 bases to trimming and J lost 2 bases, with 7 bases between them. The CDR3 DNA reads as TGTGCCTGGAGAAACTACAACACCGGGGAGCTGTTTTTT. It codes for CAWRNYNTGELFF.

The chain links TRBV7-2 to TRBJ1-4; the D is unclear. The CDR3 is made up of 13 amino acids. In germline, CDR1 is SGHTA, CDR2 FQGNSA. Between the trimmed V and J ends, which lost 2 bases and 4 bases, there was a span of 5 bases. The chain's CDR3 is CASSLTVNEKLFF. CDR3 sequence (DNA): TGTGCCAGCAGCTTAACAGTTAATGAAAAACTGTTTTTT.

J is TRBJ2-7 and V is TRBV4-1; D is unclear. Germline V lookup: CDR1 MGHRA, CDR2 YSYEKL. The CDR3 is 13 residues long. With 1 base removed from V and 2 bases from J, the gap between germline ends came to 6 bases. This CDR3 is CASSQGPTYEQYF. The CDR3 DNA reads as TGCGCCAGCAGCCAAGGCCCTACCTACGAGCAGTACTTC.

The chain links TRBV7-2 to TRBJ2-7; the D gene is possibly TRBD1 (6 bases). Trimming pared 1 base from V and 5 bases from J, leaving 12 bases between. Germline values: CDR1 SGHTA, CDR2 FQGNSA. There are 14 residues in the CDR3. Here the CDR3 reads CASSLVQGKDEQYF. DNA for the CDR3: TGTGCCAGCAGCTTAGTACAGGGTAAGGACGAGCAGTACTTC.

Here the CDR3 DNA reads TGTGCCAGCAGTTACTTAAACACCGGGGAGCTGTTTTTT. The encoded protein is CASSYLNTGELFF. The rearrangement links TRBV6-5 to TRBJ2-2; D not certain. Trimming cost V 1 base and J 2 bases, with 2 bases left between them. Germline CDR1 MNHEY, CDR2 SVGAGI. This CDR3 region has 13 residues.

The V gene is TRBV28, the J gene TRBJ1-1, with no clear D. The CDR3 is 15 residues long. The germline CDR1 and CDR2 sequences are MDHEN and SYDVKM. V was clipped by 5 bases and J by 6 bases, with 19 bases between them. The CDR3 DNA sequence: TGTGCCAGCAGTAGTCGATCAGGTTATGGCGCTGAAGCTTTCTTT. As protein: CASSSRSGYGAEAFF.